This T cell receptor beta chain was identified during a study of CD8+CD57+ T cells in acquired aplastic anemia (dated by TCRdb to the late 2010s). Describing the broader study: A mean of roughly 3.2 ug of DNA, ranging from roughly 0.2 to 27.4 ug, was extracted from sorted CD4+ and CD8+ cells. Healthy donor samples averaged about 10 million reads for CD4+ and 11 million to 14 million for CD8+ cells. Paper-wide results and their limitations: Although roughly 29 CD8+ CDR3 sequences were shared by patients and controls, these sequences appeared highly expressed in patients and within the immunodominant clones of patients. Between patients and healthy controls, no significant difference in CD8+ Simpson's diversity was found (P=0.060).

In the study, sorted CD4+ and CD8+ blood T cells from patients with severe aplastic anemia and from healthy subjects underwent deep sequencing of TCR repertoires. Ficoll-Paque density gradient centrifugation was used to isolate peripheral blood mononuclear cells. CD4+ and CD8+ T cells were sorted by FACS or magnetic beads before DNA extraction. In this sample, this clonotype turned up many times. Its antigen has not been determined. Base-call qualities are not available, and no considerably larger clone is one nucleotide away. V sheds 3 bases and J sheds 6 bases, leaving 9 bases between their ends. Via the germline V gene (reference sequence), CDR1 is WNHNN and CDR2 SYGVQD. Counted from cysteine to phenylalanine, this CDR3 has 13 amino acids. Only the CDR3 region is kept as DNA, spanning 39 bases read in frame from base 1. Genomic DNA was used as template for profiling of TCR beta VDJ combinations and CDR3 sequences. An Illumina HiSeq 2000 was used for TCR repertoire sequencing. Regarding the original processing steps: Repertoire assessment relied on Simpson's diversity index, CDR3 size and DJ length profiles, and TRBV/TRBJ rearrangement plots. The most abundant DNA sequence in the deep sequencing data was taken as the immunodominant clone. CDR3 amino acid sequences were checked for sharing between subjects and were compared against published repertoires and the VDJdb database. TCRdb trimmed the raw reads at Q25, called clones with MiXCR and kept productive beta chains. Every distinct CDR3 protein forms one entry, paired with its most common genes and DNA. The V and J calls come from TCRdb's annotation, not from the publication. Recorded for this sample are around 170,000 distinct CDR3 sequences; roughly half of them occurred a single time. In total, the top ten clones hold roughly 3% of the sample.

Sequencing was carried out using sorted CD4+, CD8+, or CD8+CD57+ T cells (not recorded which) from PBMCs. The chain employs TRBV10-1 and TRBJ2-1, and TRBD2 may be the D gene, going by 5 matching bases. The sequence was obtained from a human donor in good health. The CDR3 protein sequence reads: CASSDSGTNEQFF. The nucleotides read TGCGCCAGCAGTGATTCGGGAACCAATGAGCAGTTCTTC.